This T cell receptor (beta chain) was captured by sequencing in a study of T cells in Graves' hyperthyroidism and ophthalmopathy. Study details: Sampling of peripheral blood happened at initial diagnosis, prior to any treatment.

Patients showing uncontrolled infection, other autoimmune disease, pregnancy or lactation were ineligible. RNA transcripts served as the template for amplifying TCR beta CDR3 regions. HTBI primers were used for first-round RT-PCR of the TCR CDR3. Using its own MiXCR run on the multiplex PCR reads, TCRdb lists one record per CDR3 protein. The sample holds hundreds of thousands of distinct CDR3 sequences, roughly 40% seen once. The CDR3 contains 13 residues. CDR1 and CDR2 from the germline V gene are LNHDA and SQIVND (reference sequence). Trimming cost V 5 bases and J 0 bases, with 5 bases left between them. Many counts were recorded for this clonotype. Its antigen is not known. Study-wide results and caveats: Ophthalmopathy was identified by the model a median approximately six months ahead of onset.

This chain connects TRBV19 to TRBJ1-3; D remains unclear. This receptor was taken from a man younger than 35 with Graves' hyperthyroidism. The specimen was blood. The DNA of the CDR3 is TGTGCCAGTAGTGACATCTCTGGAAACACCATATATTTT. Protein: CASSDISGNTIYF. Full variable domain (outside the CDR3, taken from reference TRBV19 and TRBJ1-3): DGGITQSPKYLFRKEGQNVTLSCEQNLNHDAMYWYRQDPGQGLRLIYYSQIVNDFQKGDIAEGYSVSREKKESFPLTVTSAQKNPTAFYLCASSDISGNTIYFGEGSWLTVV.